A single sample is the source of the 6 T cell receptor beta chains below, sequenced in a study of human T cells and chemical hapten exposure. Time point indicated: pre-sensitization, week 0. Noted treatment: therapeutic diphenylcyclopropenone sensitization with weekly scalp DPC. In TCRdb, the RACE reads were re-called with MiXCR into one record per CDR3 protein. The data show about 120,000 distinct CDR3 sequences, about 13% seen once. Material: whole blood, obtained in connection with sensitization to the hapten diphenylcyclopropenone (DPC). Receptor source: a woman between 18 and 29 years old with alopecia areata. Some clones in this sample may be carry-over from other donors' samples.

V and J are TRBV1 and TRBJ2-1. TRBV1 counts as a pseudogene. This CDR3 contains 12 residues. CDR3 sequence reads: CTSSPPGREQFF. CDR3 bases: TGCACCAGCAGCCCCCCAGGACGAGAGCAGTTCTTC.

The chain links TRBV20-1 to TRBJ1-1; TRBD1 might be the D (5 bases). Trimming took 2 bases from V and 3 from J, leaving 13 bases between them. The CDR3 extends over 14 amino acids. Per germline, CDR1 DFQATT and CDR2 SNEGSKA (reference sequence). The CDR3 coding sequence is TGCAGTGCTAGACCCCAGGGTTCGTACACTGAAGCTTTCTTT. It encodes CSARPQGSYTEAFF.

J is TRBJ1-1 and V is TRBV28; a weak D match, TRBD1 (6 bases). V lost 8 bases and J lost 2, with 21 bases in between. There are 16 residues in the CDR3. CDR1 is MDHEN, CDR2 SYDVKM, per germline. The CDR3: CASRSGASGYNTEAFF. The CDR3 bases are TGTGCCAGCCGCTCGGGGGCGTCGGGGTACAACACTGAAGCTTTCTTT. Combining the CDR3 with reference TRBV28 and TRBJ1-1 gives the whole variable domain DVKVTQSSRYLVKRTGEKVFLECVQDMDHENMFWYRQDPGLGLRLIYFSYDVKMKEKGDIPEGYSVSREKKERFSLILESASTNQTSMYLCASRSGASGYNTEAFFGQGTRLTVV.

The rearrangement links TRBV2 to TRBJ1-2; TRBD1 aligns across 7 bases. The V gene end was trimmed by 8 bases and the J gene end by 2 bases; junction bases not matched to a gene: 5. The germline CDR1 and CDR2 sequences are SNHLY and FYNNEI. The CDR3 runs 13 residues. The CDR3: CASGGQLNYGYTF. CDR3 nucleotide sequence: TGTGCCAGCGGGGGACAGTTGAACTATGGCTACACCTTC. Complete variable domain (other parts from reference TRBV2 and TRBJ1-2): EPEVTQTPSHQVTQMGQEVILRCVPISNHLYFYWYRQILGQKVEFLVSFYNNEISEKSEIFDDQFSVERPDGSNFTLKIRSTKLEDSAMYFCASGGQLNYGYTFGSGTRLTVV.

This chain connects TRBV11-2 to TRBJ1-1, with TRBD1 matching over 10 bases. The V gene's germline CDR1 is SGHAT and CDR2 FQNNGV. V lost 5 bases to trimming and J lost 6 bases; unmatched junction nucleotides: 12. This CDR3 region has 16 residues. As DNA, the CDR3 is TGTGCCAGCAGCCCCGGGACAGGGGACATCGGGGCTGAAGCTTTCTTT. It translates to CASSPGTGDIGAEAFF.

In its sample, this clonotype was seen a few times. CDR3 in amino acids: CASRTGTGAVTYNSPLHF. The CDR3 bases are TGCGCCAGCAGGACCGGGACAGGGGCTGTCACCTATAATTCACCCCTCCACTTT. The V gene is TRBV10-2, the J gene TRBJ1-6; TRBD1 aligns across 10 bases. After removal of 6 bases from V and 2 bases from J, the junction contained 10 bases not matched to a gene. Germline V gene lookup returns CDR1 WSHSY and CDR2 SAAADI. CDR3 length: 18 amino acids.